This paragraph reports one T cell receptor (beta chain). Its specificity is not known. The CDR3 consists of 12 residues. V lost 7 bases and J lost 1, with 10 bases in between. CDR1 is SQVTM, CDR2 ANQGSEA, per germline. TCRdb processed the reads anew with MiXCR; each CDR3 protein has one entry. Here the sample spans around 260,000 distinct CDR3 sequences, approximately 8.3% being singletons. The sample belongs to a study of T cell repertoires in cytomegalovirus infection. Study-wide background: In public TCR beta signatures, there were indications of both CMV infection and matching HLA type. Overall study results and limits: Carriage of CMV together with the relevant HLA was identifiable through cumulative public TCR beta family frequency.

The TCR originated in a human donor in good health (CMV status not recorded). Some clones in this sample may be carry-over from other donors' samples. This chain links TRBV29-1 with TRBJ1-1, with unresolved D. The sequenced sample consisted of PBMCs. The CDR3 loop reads CSAIYPNTEAFF. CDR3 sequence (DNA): TGCAGCGCCATATACCCGAACACTGAAGCTTTCTTT.